These 6 T cell receptor beta chains were sequenced from one sample in a study of shared clonotypes between healthy human individuals. Sequencing used immunoSEQ multiplex PCR; TCRdb keeps in-frame clones, though not all of them. The sample includes about 640,000 clones, approximately 79% of them seen just once. The sequenced sample was memory CD4+ T cells sorted from blood. Subset denoted: CD45RA-negative fraction. The origin of the receptors is a woman in her 30s in good health.

The chain has TRBV29-1 and TRBJ2-1, with 8 bases matching TRBD2. J gave up 5 bases and V 6 bases, and 15 bases lay outside the gene matches. CDR3 length equals 16 residues. The germline V gene encodes CDR1 SQVTM and CDR2 ANQGSEA. The CDR3 spells CSVSLSGSRGHNEQFF. CDR3 sequence (DNA): TGCAGCGTAAGCCTGAGCGGGAGCCGGGGCCACAATGAGCAGTTCTTC.

Only a few counts were recorded for this clone. The chain combines TRBV2 with TRBJ2-3; 15 positions agree with TRBD2. The junction had 6 bases not matched to a gene; V was cut back by 6 bases and J by 5 bases. Germline CDR1 is SNHLY and CDR2 is FYNNEI. This CDR3 is 16 amino acids long. CDR3 nucleotides: TGTGCCAGCAGCCCGGGACTAGCGGGAGGAGGAGATACGCAGTATTTT. Protein: CASSPGLAGGGDTQYF.

Details on this clone: In the same sample, other DNA sequences code for this CDR3. This chain links TRBV19 with TRBJ1-1, with 7 bases lining up with TRBD1. The J segment lost 1 base and the V segment lost 4 bases, leaving 0 bases of the junction unmatched. Looked up from germline, CDR1 is LNHDA and CDR2 is SQIVND (reference sequence). CDR3 length: 13 amino acids. The CDR3 here is CASSRDRNTEAFF. CDR3 coding DNA: TGTGCCAGTAGTAGGGACAGGAACACTGAAGCTTTCTTT. The full variable domain, its missing parts supplied by reference TRBV19 and TRBJ1-1, is DGGITQSPKYLFRKEGQNVTLSCEQNLNHDAMYWYRQDPGQGLRLIYYSQIVNDFQKGDIAEGYSVSREKKESFPLTVTSAQKNPTAFYLCASSRDRNTEAFFGQGTRLTVV.

The chain couples TRBV5-1 to TRBJ2-7; D call uncertain. From germline, CDR1 is SGHRS and CDR2 YFSETQ. V was trimmed by 1 base and J by 3 bases, leaving 11 bases between them. The CDR3 length is 14 residues. The CDR3 is CASSLRVGGYEQYF. CDR3 DNA sequence: TGCGCCAGCAGCTTGAGGGTGGGCGGCTACGAGCAGTACTTC.

This clone was found once. V usage is TRBV4-2 and J usage is TRBJ2-7; possibly TRBD1 or TRBD2 for D (5 bases each). The germline gives CDR1 LGHNA, CDR2 YNFKEQ. The CDR3 consists of 16 residues. The ends were cut back, 4 bases at V and 7 bases at J, with 23 bases in the middle. CDR3 sequence (DNA): TGTGCCAGCAGCCCACGGTCAGGGACGGTCCGACAAGAGCAGTACTTC. It yields the protein CASSPRSGTVRQEQYF.

In the case of this clone: An end of the junction differs from the germline gene, which may be a read error. The V and J genes are TRBV5-1 and TRBJ2-1; no clear D gene. CDR1 and CDR2 from the germline V gene are SGHRS and YFSETQ. The CDR3 has 13 amino acids. For the CDR3, the DNA is TGCGCCAGCAGCTTGAGTGGGTACAGTGAGCAGTTCTTC. Translated: CASSLSGYSEQFF.